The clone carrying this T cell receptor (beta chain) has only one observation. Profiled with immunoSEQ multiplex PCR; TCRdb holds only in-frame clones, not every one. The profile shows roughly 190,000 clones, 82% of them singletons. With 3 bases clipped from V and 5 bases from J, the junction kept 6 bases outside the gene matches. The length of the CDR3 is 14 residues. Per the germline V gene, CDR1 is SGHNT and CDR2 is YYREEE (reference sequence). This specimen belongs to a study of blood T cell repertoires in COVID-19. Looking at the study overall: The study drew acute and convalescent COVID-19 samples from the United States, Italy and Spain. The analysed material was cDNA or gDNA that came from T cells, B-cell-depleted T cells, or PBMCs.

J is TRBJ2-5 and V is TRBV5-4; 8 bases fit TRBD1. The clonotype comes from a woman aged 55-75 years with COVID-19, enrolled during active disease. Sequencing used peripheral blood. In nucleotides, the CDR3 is TGTGCCAGCAGCTGGCAGGGGGCGGGGGAGACCCAGTACTTC. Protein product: CASSWQGAGETQYF.